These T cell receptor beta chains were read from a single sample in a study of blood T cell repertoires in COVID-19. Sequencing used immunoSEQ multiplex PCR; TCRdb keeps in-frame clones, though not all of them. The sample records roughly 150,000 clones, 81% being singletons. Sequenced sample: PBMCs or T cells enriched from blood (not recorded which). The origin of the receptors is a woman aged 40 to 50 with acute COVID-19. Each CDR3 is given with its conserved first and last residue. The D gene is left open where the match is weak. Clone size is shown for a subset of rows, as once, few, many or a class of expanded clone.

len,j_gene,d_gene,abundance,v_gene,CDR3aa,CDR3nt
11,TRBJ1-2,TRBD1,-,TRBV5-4,CASSPGQGYTF,TGTGCCAGCAGCCCGGGACAGGGCTACACCTTC
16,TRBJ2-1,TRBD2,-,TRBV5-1,CASSFLAGASYNEQFF,TGCGCCAGCAGCTTTTTGGCGGGAGCCTCCTACAATGAGCAGTTCTTC
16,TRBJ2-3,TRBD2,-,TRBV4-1,CASSQDAAGAADTQYF,TGCGCCAGCAGCCAAGACGCAGCGGGAGCGGCAGATACGCAGTATTTT
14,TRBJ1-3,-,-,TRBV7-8,CASSSLGSGNTIYF,TGTGCCAGCAGCTCCCTCGGGTCTGGAAACACCATATATTTT
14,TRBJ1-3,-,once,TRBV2,CASSTFRGKNTIYF,TGTGCCAGCAGTACTTTTCGGGGAAAAAACACCATATATTTT
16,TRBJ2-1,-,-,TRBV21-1,CASSKGGELLYNEQFF,TGTGCCAGCAGCAAAGGGGGCGAGCTGCTTTACAATGAGCAGTTCTTC
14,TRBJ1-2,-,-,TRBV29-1,CSVMRDTGKSGYTF,TGCAGCGTGATGAGGGACACCGGGAAATCTGGCTACACCTTC
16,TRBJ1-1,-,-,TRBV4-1,CASSSHIPQGITEAFF,TGCGCCAGCAGCTCACACATTCCACAGGGCATCACTGAAGCTTTCTTT
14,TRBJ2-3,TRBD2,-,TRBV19,CASNSGDQGVGQYF,TGTGCCAGTAACAGCGGGGACCAAGGGGTGGGGCAGTATTTT
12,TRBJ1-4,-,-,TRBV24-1,CATSEPGEKLFF,TGTGCCACCAGTGAACCGGGGGAAAAACTGTTTTTT
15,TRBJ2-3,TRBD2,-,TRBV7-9,CASSSLAGRGDTQYF,TGTGCCAGCAGCTCGCTAGCGGGACGGGGGGATACGCAGTATTTT
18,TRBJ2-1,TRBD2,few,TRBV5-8,CASSLRLAGSSLGNEQFF,TGTGCCAGCAGCTTGCGGCTAGCGGGATCCTCACTGGGCAATGAGCAGTTCTTC
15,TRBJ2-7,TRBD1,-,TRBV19,CASRPTGQGSYEQYF,TGTGCCAGCCGCCCAACGGGACAGGGGTCCTACGAGCAGTACTTC
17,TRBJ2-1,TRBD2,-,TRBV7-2,CASSVGLLAAGYNEQFF,TGTGCCAGCAGCGTCGGCCTCCTAGCGGCTGGATACAATGAGCAGTTCTTC
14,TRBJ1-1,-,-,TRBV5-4,CASSFDSMNTEAFF,TGTGCCAGCAGCTTTGACAGTATGAACACTGAAGCTTTCTTT
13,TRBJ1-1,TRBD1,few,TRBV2,CASSEFRGTEAFF,TGTGCCAGCAGTGAATTCAGGGGGACTGAAGCTTTCTTT
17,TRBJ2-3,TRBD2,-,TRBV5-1,CASSLVSSGSVADTQYF,TGCGCCAGCAGCTTGGTGTCTAGCGGGAGTGTTGCAGATACGCAGTATTTT
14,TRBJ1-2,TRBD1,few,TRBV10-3,CATVGLRGQYGYTF,TGTGCCACCGTAGGTCTCAGGGGGCAATATGGCTACACCTTC
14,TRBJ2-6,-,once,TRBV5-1,CASRRGNGANVLTF,TGCGCCAGCAGGCGGGGAAATGGGGCCAACGTCCTGACTTTC
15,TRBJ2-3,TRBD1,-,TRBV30,CAWSVLGTATDTQYF,TGTGCCTGGAGTGTACTAGGGACAGCCACAGATACGCAGTATTTT
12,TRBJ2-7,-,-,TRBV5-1,CASSLPPYEQYF,TGCGCCAGCAGCCTACCCCCCTACGAGCAGTACTTC
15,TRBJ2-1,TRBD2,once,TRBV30,CAWSPGLAGEREQFF,TGTGCCTGGAGTCCAGGACTAGCGGGAGAAAGGGAGCAGTTCTTC
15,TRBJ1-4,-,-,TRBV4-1,CASSLGGQGNEKLFF,TGCGCCAGCAGCCTCGGGGGGCAGGGTAATGAAAAACTGTTTTTT
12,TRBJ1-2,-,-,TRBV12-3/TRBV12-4,CASSTYRVGYTF,TGTGCCAGCAGTACATACAGGGTTGGCTACACCTTC
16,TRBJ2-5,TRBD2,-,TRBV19,CASSLLTSGGLETQYF,TGTGCCAGTAGCCTTTTGACTAGCGGGGGGCTGGAGACCCAGTACTTC
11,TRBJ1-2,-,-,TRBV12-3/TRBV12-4,CASSSRTHYTF,TGTGCCAGCAGTTCCAGAACCCACTACACCTTC
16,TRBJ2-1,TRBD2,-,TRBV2,CASSQLGLAGAGEQFF,TGTGCCAGCAGTCAATTGGGACTAGCGGGAGCGGGTGAGCAGTTCTTC
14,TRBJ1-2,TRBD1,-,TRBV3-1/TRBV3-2,CASSQTGLGGGYTF,TGTGCCAGCAGCCAGACAGGGTTGGGAGGTGGCTACACCTTC
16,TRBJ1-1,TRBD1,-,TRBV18,CASSPPDRGLGTEAFF,TGTGCCAGCTCACCTCCCGACAGGGGGCTAGGCACTGAAGCTTTCTTT
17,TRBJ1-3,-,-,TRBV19,CASTPDVRRDSGNTIYF,TGTGCCAGTACCCCCGACGTCCGACGGGACTCTGGAAACACCATATATTTT
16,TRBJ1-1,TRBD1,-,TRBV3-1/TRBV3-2,CASSQGGWRGPAEAFF,TGTGCCAGCAGCCAAGGGGGATGGAGGGGGCCGGCTGAAGCTTTCTTT
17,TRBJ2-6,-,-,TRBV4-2,CASSLRDSSGGANVLTF,TGTGCCAGCAGCCTACGGGACTCCTCAGGTGGGGCCAACGTCCTGACTTTC
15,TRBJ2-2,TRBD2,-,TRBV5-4,CASSFGGRATGELFF,TGTGCCAGCAGCTTTGGTGGGAGGGCCACCGGGGAGCTGTTTTTT
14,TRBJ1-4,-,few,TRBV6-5,CASRLGWANEKLFF,TGTGCCAGCCGACTCGGATGGGCTAATGAAAAACTGTTTTTT
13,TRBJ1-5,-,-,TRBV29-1,CSVEGEPDQPQHF,TGCAGCGTTGAAGGGGAGCCCGATCAGCCCCAGCATTTT